A selection of T cell receptor beta chains follows, all from one sample in a study of human T cells and chemical hapten exposure. TCRdb redid the calling of the RACE reads with MiXCR, one entry per CDR3 protein. The table records over 100,000 distinct CDR3 sequences, 9% to 9.5% of them present only once. The input for sequencing was whole blood, taken in connection with sensitization to the hapten diphenylcyclopropenone (DPC). Receptors originate from a woman in her thirties or forties with alopecia areata. Some clones in this sample may be carry-over from other donors' samples. Both conserved end residues are part of each CDR3. D genes are given only for firm matches. The size entry is marked missing in some rows and otherwise reads once, few, many or a size class.

CDR3 length: 15; J gene: TRBJ2-3; D gene: TRBD1; clone size: few; V gene: TRBV10-1; CDR3 protein: CASSSDRESTDTQYF; CDR3 DNA: TGCGCCAGCAGCTCGGACAGGGAAAGCACAGATACGCAGTATTTT
CDR3 length: 17; J gene: TRBJ2-6; D gene: TRBD2; clone size: few; V gene: TRBV6-6; CDR3 protein: CASSYEGGNSGANVLTF; CDR3 DNA: TGTGCCAGCAGTTACGAGGGAGGGAACTCTGGGGCCAACGTCCTGACTTTC
CDR3 length: 13; J gene: TRBJ2-5; D gene: NA; clone size: few; V gene: TRBV11-2; CDR3 protein: CASRSGLQETQYF; CDR3 DNA: TGTGCCAGCAGGTCAGGGTTACAAGAGACCCAGTACTTC
CDR3 length: 19; J gene: TRBJ1-1; D gene: NA; clone size: NA; V gene: TRBV28; CDR3 protein: CASRSPGGGFKGMNTEAFF; CDR3 DNA: TGTGCCAGCAGGTCCCCGGGGGGGGGCTTTAAGGGGATGAACACTGAAGCTTTCTTT
CDR3 length: 14; J gene: TRBJ2-5; D gene: TRBD1; clone size: many; V gene: TRBV5-1; CDR3 protein: CASSPDRVHETQYF; CDR3 DNA: TGCGCCAGCAGCCCGGACAGGGTGCATGAGACCCAGTACTTC
CDR3 length: 17; J gene: TRBJ2-7; D gene: TRBD1; clone size: NA; V gene: TRBV15; CDR3 protein: CATSRRGQGVASYEQYF; CDR3 DNA: TGTGCCACCAGCAGAAGGGGACAGGGAGTCGCCTCCTACGAGCAGTACTTC
CDR3 length: 12; J gene: TRBJ2-5; D gene: NA; clone size: few; V gene: TRBV10-3; CDR3 protein: CAVRTAGETQYF; CDR3 DNA: TGTGCCGTCCGGACCGCCGGGGAGACCCAGTACTTC
CDR3 length: 12; J gene: TRBJ2-7; D gene: NA; clone size: few; V gene: TRBV15; CDR3 protein: CATSRDSGSMYF; CDR3 DNA: TGTGCCACCAGCAGAGATTCGGGGTCCATGTACTTC
CDR3 length: 15; J gene: TRBJ2-5; D gene: TRBD2; clone size: NA; V gene: TRBV6-2/TRBV6-3; CDR3 protein: CASSSGTTFQETQYF; CDR3 DNA: TGTGCCAGCAGTTCCGGGACTACCTTCCAAGAGACCCAGTACTTC
CDR3 length: 14; J gene: TRBJ2-2; D gene: TRBD1; clone size: few; V gene: TRBV2; CDR3 protein: CASRRTGLDGELFF; CDR3 DNA: TGTGCCAGCAGGCGGACAGGCCTGGACGGGGAGCTGTTTTTT
CDR3 length: 17; J gene: TRBJ2-2; D gene: NA; clone size: few; V gene: TRBV3-1; CDR3 protein: CASSQYGGAQRTGELFF; CDR3 DNA: TGTGCCAGCAGCCAATATGGGGGGGCCCAGAGGACCGGGGAGCTGTTTTTT
CDR3 length: 17; J gene: TRBJ2-1; D gene: NA; clone size: many; V gene: TRBV7-9; CDR3 protein: CASSLVPAGAAYNEQFF; CDR3 DNA: TGTGCCAGCAGCTTAGTCCCGGCGGGGGCCGCCTACAATGAGCAGTTCTTC
CDR3 length: 13; J gene: TRBJ1-1; D gene: NA; clone size: many; V gene: TRBV5-1; CDR3 protein: CASSFTGGTEAFF; CDR3 DNA: TGCGCCAGCAGCTTTACAGGAGGGACTGAAGCTTTCTTT
CDR3 length: 15; J gene: TRBJ2-3; D gene: NA; clone size: NA; V gene: TRBV7-3; CDR3 protein: CASSPRTANTDTQYF; CDR3 DNA: TGTGCCAGCAGCCCCCGGACAGCCAACACAGATACGCAGTATTTT
CDR3 length: 15; J gene: TRBJ1-5; D gene: NA; clone size: many; V gene: TRBV5-6; CDR3 protein: CASSLKGFSNQPQHF; CDR3 DNA: TGTGCCAGCAGCTTGAAGGGGTTTAGCAATCAGCCCCAGCATTTT
CDR3 length: 15; J gene: TRBJ2-5; D gene: NA; clone size: many; V gene: TRBV11-2; CDR3 protein: CASSLRIGTQETQYF; CDR3 DNA: TGTGCCAGCAGCTTACGGATCGGGACTCAAGAGACCCAGTACTTC
CDR3 length: 16; J gene: TRBJ2-1; D gene: NA; clone size: NA; V gene: TRBV24-1; CDR3 protein: CATSDPGQTILNEQFF; CDR3 DNA: TGTGCCACCAGTGACCCCGGACAGACTATACTCAATGAGCAGTTCTTC
CDR3 length: 14; J gene: TRBJ2-3; D gene: TRBD1; clone size: many; V gene: TRBV27; CDR3 protein: CASSLGQGRDTQYF; CDR3 DNA: TGTGCCAGCAGCCTTGGACAGGGGAGAGATACGCAGTATTTT
CDR3 length: 13; J gene: TRBJ1-1; D gene: TRBD1; clone size: NA; V gene: TRBV12-5; CDR3 protein: CASAEGAGTEAFF; CDR3 DNA: TGTGCTAGCGCGGAGGGGGCGGGCACTGAAGCTTTCTTT
CDR3 length: 14; J gene: TRBJ1-5; D gene: TRBD1; clone size: few; V gene: TRBV7-6; CDR3 protein: CASSWTGFNQPQHF; CDR3 DNA: TGTGCCAGCAGCTGGACAGGGTTCAATCAGCCCCAGCATTTT
CDR3 length: 14; J gene: TRBJ1-5; D gene: NA; clone size: many; V gene: TRBV6-2/TRBV6-3; CDR3 protein: CASRAIWSNQPQHF; CDR3 DNA: TGTGCCAGCAGAGCTATTTGGAGCAATCAGCCCCAGCATTTT
CDR3 length: 13; J gene: TRBJ2-7; D gene: NA; clone size: many; V gene: TRBV7-3; CDR3 protein: CASTPTPVGEQYF; CDR3 DNA: TGTGCCAGCACCCCGACTCCGGTGGGGGAGCAGTACTTC
CDR3 length: 14; J gene: TRBJ1-1; D gene: NA; clone size: NA; V gene: TRBV5-4; CDR3 protein: CASSLPAGDTEAFF; CDR3 DNA: TGTGCCAGCAGCTTGCCAGCGGGGGACACTGAAGCTTTCTTT
CDR3 length: 15; J gene: TRBJ2-3; D gene: NA; clone size: many; V gene: TRBV18; CDR3 protein: CASSPRRDVADTQYF; CDR3 DNA: TGTGCCAGCTCACCCCGCAGGGATGTTGCGGATACGCAGTATTTT
CDR3 length: 16; J gene: TRBJ2-3; D gene: TRBD2; clone size: many; V gene: TRBV6-6; CDR3 protein: CASSPGRAGGTDTQYF; CDR3 DNA: TGTGCCAGCAGCCCCGGCAGGGCGGGGGGCACAGATACGCAGTATTTT
CDR3 length: 16; J gene: TRBJ1-6; D gene: TRBD1; clone size: many; V gene: TRBV4-1; CDR3 protein: CASSKGQGGDNSPLHF; CDR3 DNA: TGCGCCAGCAGCAAGGGACAGGGAGGAGATAATTCACCCCTCCACTTT
CDR3 length: 17; J gene: TRBJ2-1; D gene: TRBD2; clone size: NA; V gene: TRBV9; CDR3 protein: CASSVEVAGTNYNEQFF; CDR3 DNA: TGTGCCAGCAGCGTAGAGGTAGCGGGAACCAACTACAATGAGCAGTTCTTC
CDR3 length: 15; J gene: TRBJ1-4; D gene: NA; clone size: many; V gene: TRBV7-6; CDR3 protein: CASSLFGQGQEKLFF; CDR3 DNA: TGTGCCAGCAGCTTATTTGGCCAGGGGCAGGAAAAACTGTTTTTT
CDR3 length: 14; J gene: TRBJ2-7; D gene: TRBD1; clone size: NA; V gene: TRBV5-1; CDR3 protein: CASSLADRGYEQYF; CDR3 DNA: TGCGCCAGCAGCTTGGCAGACAGGGGCTACGAGCAGTACTTC
CDR3 length: 15; J gene: TRBJ2-5; D gene: TRBD1; clone size: NA; V gene: TRBV11-2; CDR3 protein: CASSSSGTGLETQYF; CDR3 DNA: TGTGCCAGCAGCTCCTCCGGGACAGGGCTGGAGACCCAGTACTTC
CDR3 length: 14; J gene: TRBJ1-1; D gene: NA; clone size: many; V gene: TRBV6-4; CDR3 protein: CASSENSMNTEAFF; CDR3 DNA: TGTGCCAGCAGTGAAAACAGCATGAACACTGAAGCTTTCTTT
CDR3 length: 14; J gene: TRBJ2-7; D gene: NA; clone size: few; V gene: TRBV27; CDR3 protein: CASIPFSGSYEQYF; CDR3 DNA: TGTGCCAGCATTCCCTTTAGCGGTTCCTACGAGCAGTACTTC
CDR3 length: 16; J gene: TRBJ1-1; D gene: TRBD1; clone size: many; V gene: TRBV28; CDR3 protein: CASSRPLTGVNTEAFF; CDR3 DNA: TGTGCCAGCAGTCGACCCCTGACAGGGGTGAACACTGAAGCTTTCTTT
CDR3 length: 13; J gene: TRBJ1-2; D gene: NA; clone size: many; V gene: TRBV4-1; CDR3 protein: CASSQDRVYGYTF; CDR3 DNA: TGCGCCAGCAGCCAAGATCGAGTCTATGGCTACACCTTC
CDR3 length: 11; J gene: TRBJ1-4; D gene: NA; clone size: many; V gene: TRBV20-1; CDR3 protein: CSAPGTEKLFF; CDR3 DNA: TGCAGTGCTCCGGGTACTGAAAAACTGTTTTTT
CDR3 length: 13; J gene: TRBJ2-7; D gene: NA; clone size: NA; V gene: TRBV27; CDR3 protein: CASSSGTTYEQYF; CDR3 DNA: TGTGCCAGCAGTAGCGGGACAACCTACGAGCAGTACTTC
CDR3 length: 15; J gene: TRBJ2-1; D gene: TRBD2; clone size: many; V gene: TRBV20-1; CDR3 protein: CSALTSGGRLEEQFF; CDR3 DNA: TGCAGTGCTCTTACTAGCGGGGGCCGACTTGAAGAGCAGTTCTTC
CDR3 length: 17; J gene: TRBJ2-3; D gene: TRBD1; clone size: NA; V gene: TRBV7-6; CDR3 protein: CASSSIPGTGDTDTQYF; CDR3 DNA: TGTGCCAGCAGCTCCATTCCCGGGACAGGGGACACAGATACGCAGTATTTT
CDR3 length: 12; J gene: TRBJ2-1; D gene: NA; clone size: NA; V gene: TRBV29-1; CDR3 protein: CSVEVWGNEQFF; CDR3 DNA: TGCAGCGTTGAAGTCTGGGGAAATGAGCAGTTCTTC
CDR3 length: 15; J gene: TRBJ2-7; D gene: NA; clone size: many; V gene: TRBV5-1; CDR3 protein: CASKTGTSSSYEQYF; CDR3 DNA: TGCGCCAGCAAGACCGGGACTTCCAGCTCCTACGAGCAGTACTTC
CDR3 length: 15; J gene: TRBJ2-7; D gene: TRBD1; clone size: NA; V gene: TRBV28; CDR3 protein: CASSTPGTGSYEQYF; CDR3 DNA: TGTGCCAGCAGTACCCCCGGGACAGGGTCCTACGAGCAGTACTTC
CDR3 length: 14; J gene: TRBJ1-1; D gene: NA; clone size: many; V gene: TRBV14; CDR3 protein: CASSQGRVRAEAFF; CDR3 DNA: TGTGCCAGCAGCCAAGGCAGGGTTCGGGCTGAAGCTTTCTTT
CDR3 length: 9; J gene: TRBJ1-1; D gene: NA; clone size: NA; V gene: TRBV5-1; CDR3 protein: CASTVEAFF; CDR3 DNA: TGCGCCAGCACTGTAGAAGCTTTCTTT
CDR3 length: 13; J gene: TRBJ1-2; D gene: NA; clone size: many; V gene: TRBV20-1; CDR3 protein: CSARDDSRYGYTF; CDR3 DNA: TGCAGTGCTAGAGACGACAGTCGCTATGGCTACACCTTC
CDR3 length: 15; J gene: TRBJ2-5; D gene: NA; clone size: many; V gene: TRBV4-3; CDR3 protein: CASSRTGGGGETQYF; CDR3 DNA: TGCGCCAGCAGCCGTACAGGGGGGGGCGGAGAGACCCAGTACTTC
CDR3 length: 13; J gene: TRBJ2-1; D gene: NA; clone size: many; V gene: TRBV9; CDR3 protein: CASSVDRNNEQFF; CDR3 DNA: TGTGCCAGCAGCGTAGACCGAAACAATGAGCAGTTCTTC
CDR3 length: 16; J gene: TRBJ1-3; D gene: NA; clone size: many; V gene: TRBV20-1; CDR3 protein: CSARDDFSGPGNTIYF; CDR3 DNA: TGCAGTGCTAGAGATGACTTCTCGGGACCTGGAAACACCATATATTTT
CDR3 length: 13; J gene: TRBJ2-1; D gene: NA; clone size: many; V gene: TRBV5-6; CDR3 protein: CASSFGRGNEQFF; CDR3 DNA: TGTGCCAGCAGTTTCGGAAGGGGCAATGAGCAGTTCTTC
CDR3 length: 15; J gene: TRBJ2-5; D gene: NA; clone size: many; V gene: TRBV12-3/TRBV12-4; CDR3 protein: CASTFWEEQPETQYF; CDR3 DNA: TGTGCCAGCACTTTCTGGGAGGAACAGCCAGAGACCCAGTACTTC
CDR3 length: 17; J gene: TRBJ2-7; D gene: TRBD1; clone size: NA; V gene: TRBV6-5; CDR3 protein: CASSYSGTGTSSYEQYF; CDR3 DNA: TGTGCCAGCAGTTACTCGGGGACAGGGACCTCCTCCTACGAGCAGTACTTC
CDR3 length: 15; J gene: TRBJ1-2; D gene: NA; clone size: NA; V gene: TRBV4-2; CDR3 protein: CASSQGRGMSDGYTF; CDR3 DNA: TGTGCCAGCAGCCAAGGAAGGGGGATGAGTGATGGCTACACCTTC
CDR3 length: 14; J gene: TRBJ1-1; D gene: NA; clone size: many; V gene: TRBV7-2; CDR3 protein: CASSLVHGNTEAFF; CDR3 DNA: TGTGCCAGCAGCCTAGTACACGGGAACACTGAAGCTTTCTTT
CDR3 length: 16; J gene: TRBJ1-2; D gene: NA; clone size: many; V gene: TRBV4-3; CDR3 protein: CASSQDLVGSNYGYTF; CDR3 DNA: TGCGCCAGCAGCCAAGATCTTGTAGGCAGTAACTATGGCTACACCTTC
CDR3 length: 16; J gene: TRBJ2-7; D gene: NA; clone size: many; V gene: TRBV7-6; CDR3 protein: CASSPSAAGASYEQYF; CDR3 DNA: TGTGCCAGCAGCCCCAGCGCGGCCGGGGCCTCCTACGAGCAGTACTTC
CDR3 length: 14; J gene: TRBJ2-1; D gene: NA; clone size: many; V gene: TRBV27; CDR3 protein: CATQWSGLHNEQFF; CDR3 DNA: TGTGCCACCCAGTGGAGCGGATTACACAATGAGCAGTTCTTC
CDR3 length: 13; J gene: TRBJ2-3; D gene: NA; clone size: many; V gene: TRBV5-1; CDR3 protein: CASSRDPRDTQYF; CDR3 DNA: TGCGCCAGCAGCCGGGACCCGAGAGATACGCAGTATTTT
CDR3 length: 13; J gene: TRBJ2-5; D gene: TRBD1; clone size: NA; V gene: TRBV11-3; CDR3 protein: CASSKGARETQYF; CDR3 DNA: TGTGCCAGCAGCAAGGGGGCTCGGGAGACCCAGTACTTC
CDR3 length: 16; J gene: TRBJ1-5; D gene: NA; clone size: many; V gene: TRBV6-6; CDR3 protein: CASSYSTGALSQPQHF; CDR3 DNA: TGTGCCAGCAGTTACTCGACAGGCGCATTGAGTCAGCCCCAGCATTTT
CDR3 length: 12; J gene: TRBJ2-5; D gene: NA; clone size: NA; V gene: TRBV4-1; CDR3 protein: CASSQPRETQYF; CDR3 DNA: TGCGCCAGCAGCCAACCGCGGGAGACCCAGTACTTC